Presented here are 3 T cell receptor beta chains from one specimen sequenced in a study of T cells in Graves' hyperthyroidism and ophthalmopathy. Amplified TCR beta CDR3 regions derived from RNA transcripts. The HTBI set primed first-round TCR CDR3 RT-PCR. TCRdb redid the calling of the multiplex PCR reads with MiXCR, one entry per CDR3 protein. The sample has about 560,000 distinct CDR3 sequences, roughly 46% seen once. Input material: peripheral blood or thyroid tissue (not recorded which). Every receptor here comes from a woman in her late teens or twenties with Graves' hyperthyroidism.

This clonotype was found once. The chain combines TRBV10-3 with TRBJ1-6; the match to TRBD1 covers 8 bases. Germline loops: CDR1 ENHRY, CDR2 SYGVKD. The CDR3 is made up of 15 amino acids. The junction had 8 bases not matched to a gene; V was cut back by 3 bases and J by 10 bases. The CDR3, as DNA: TGTGCCATCAGTGACTCCGGACAGGGTCGGTCACCCCTCCACTTT. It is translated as CAISDSGQGRSPLHF.

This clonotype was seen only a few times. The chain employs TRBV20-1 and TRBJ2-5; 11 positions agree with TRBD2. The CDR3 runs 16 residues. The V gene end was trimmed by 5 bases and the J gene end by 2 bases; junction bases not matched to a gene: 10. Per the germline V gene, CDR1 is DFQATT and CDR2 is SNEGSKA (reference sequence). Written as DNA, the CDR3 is TGCAGTGCTGGTAACCCGGGACTAGCGGATCAAGAGACCCAGTACTTC. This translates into CSAGNPGLADQETQYF.

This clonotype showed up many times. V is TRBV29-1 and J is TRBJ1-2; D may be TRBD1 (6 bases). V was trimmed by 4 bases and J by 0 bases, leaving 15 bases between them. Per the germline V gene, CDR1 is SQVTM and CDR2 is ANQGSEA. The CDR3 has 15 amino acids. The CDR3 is CSVVRGPGTNYGYTF. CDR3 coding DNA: TGCAGCGTTGTCAGGGGCCCAGGGACTAACTATGGCTACACCTTC.